These T cell receptor beta chains were read from a single sample in a study of T cell responses to AZD1222 COVID-19 vaccine. Using immunoSEQ multiplex PCR, the repertoire was profiled, and TCRdb retains in-frame clones only, with some absent. The top ten hold around 5% of the sample, which has about 130,000 clones, roughly 87% seen once. The source was peripheral blood, collected 28 days after the second AZD1222 dose. The receptors come from an adult who received the AZD1222 COVID-19 vaccine. The CDR3 runs from the conserved cysteine through the conserved F or W. A D gene is named only where the DNA matches it firmly. Size values are once, few and many counts, or a class for expanded clones, and some rows have none.

v_gene,abundance,len,d_gene,j_gene,CDR3nt,CDR3aa
TRBV14,once,14,-,TRBJ2-7,TGTGCCAGCAGCCAAGATGTCAGAGCCTACGAGCAGTACTTC,CASSQDVRAYEQYF
TRBV5-5,-,14,TRBD1,TRBJ1-4,TGTGCCAGCTCCGCGACAGGGATGAAGGAAAAACTGTTTTTT,CASSATGMKEKLFF
TRBV29-1,-,12,TRBD1,TRBJ1-1,TGCAGCACAGGGACAGGGTTTACTGAAGCTTTCTTT,CSTGTGFTEAFF
TRBV7-2,-,13,-,TRBJ1-2,TGTGCCAGGGCCCCACAGGGTTATTATGGCTACACCTTC,CARAPQGYYGYTF
TRBV3-1/TRBV3-2,once,14,TRBD1,TRBJ2-7,TGTGCCAGCAGCCAACCCGGGACAGCCTACGAGCAGTACTTC,CASSQPGTAYEQYF
TRBV2,-,11,TRBD1,TRBJ1-2,TGTGCCAGCAGCTGGACAGGAGGCTACACCTTC,CASSWTGGYTF
TRBV2,-,14,TRBD2,TRBJ2-7,TGTGCCAGCAGTGACGATAGCGGGAGCTACGAGCAGTACTTC,CASSDDSGSYEQYF
TRBV6-5,few,15,-,TRBJ1-5,TGTGCCAGCAGTTACTCGGGAGAAAGCAATCAGCCCCAGCATTTT,CASSYSGESNQPQHF
TRBV5-8,-,16,-,TRBJ1-5,TGTGCCAGCAGCCCACCGGGTGTTCGGGGCAATCAGCCCCAGCATTTT,CASSPPGVRGNQPQHF
TRBV6-2/TRBV6-3,few,20,TRBD2,TRBJ2-3,TGTGCCAGCAGTTTTACTTACTCGGGTTTACTAGCGGGGAGCACAGATACGCAGTATTTT,CASSFTYSGLLAGSTDTQYF
TRBV6-4,large,16,-,TRBJ2-1,TGTGCCAGCAGTGACTCAGGGGAGAGCTCCTACAATGAGCAGTTCTTC,CASSDSGESSYNEQFF
TRBV10-3,-,16,-,TRBJ1-1,TGTGCCATCAGTGATATGGCGGGGGGGGTGAACACTGAAGCTTTCTTT,CAISDMAGGVNTEAFF
TRBV3-1/TRBV3-2,-,18,-,TRBJ1-3,TGTGCCAGCAGCCAAGAGTGGGGGGGCATAGGCTCTGGAAACACCATATATTTT,CASSQEWGGIGSGNTIYF
TRBV2,once,13,-,TRBJ2-7,TGTGCCAGCAGTGAAACTACAGGGTGGGAGCAGTACTTC,CASSETTGWEQYF
TRBV28,-,16,TRBD2,TRBJ2-1,TGTGCCAGCAGTTTACTGGGGGGTAGCGGGTTAAATGAGCAGTTCTTC,CASSLLGGSGLNEQFF
TRBV2,-,14,TRBD1,TRBJ1-1,TGTGCCAGCAGTCCACAGGGGGCGAACACTGAAGCTTTCTTT,CASSPQGANTEAFF
TRBV29-1,-,13,-,TRBJ2-1,TGCAGCGCCGAGCAGAGAGCCTACAATGAGCAGTTCTTC,CSAEQRAYNEQFF
TRBV10-2,few,15,-,TRBJ1-6,TGCGCCAGCAGTGACCCGGGACGGCAAAATTCACCCCTCCACTTT,CASSDPGRQNSPLHF
TRBV4-1,once,14,-,TRBJ1-1,TGCGCCAGCAGCCAACAGGGAGTTGGCACTGAAGCTTTCTTT,CASSQQGVGTEAFF
TRBV3-1/TRBV3-2,-,15,-,TRBJ2-3,TGTGCCAGCAGCAAGCCCCAGCGCCCCACAGATACGCAGTATTTT,CASSKPQRPTDTQYF
TRBV2,-,15,-,TRBJ1-2,TGTGCCAGCAGCCCCGGGGAGGGACGGAACTATGGCTACACCTTC,CASSPGEGRNYGYTF
TRBV11-3,once,15,TRBD1,TRBJ2-7,TGTGCCAGCAGCTTGGCTCCGGGACAGACCTACGAGCAGTACTTC,CASSLAPGQTYEQYF